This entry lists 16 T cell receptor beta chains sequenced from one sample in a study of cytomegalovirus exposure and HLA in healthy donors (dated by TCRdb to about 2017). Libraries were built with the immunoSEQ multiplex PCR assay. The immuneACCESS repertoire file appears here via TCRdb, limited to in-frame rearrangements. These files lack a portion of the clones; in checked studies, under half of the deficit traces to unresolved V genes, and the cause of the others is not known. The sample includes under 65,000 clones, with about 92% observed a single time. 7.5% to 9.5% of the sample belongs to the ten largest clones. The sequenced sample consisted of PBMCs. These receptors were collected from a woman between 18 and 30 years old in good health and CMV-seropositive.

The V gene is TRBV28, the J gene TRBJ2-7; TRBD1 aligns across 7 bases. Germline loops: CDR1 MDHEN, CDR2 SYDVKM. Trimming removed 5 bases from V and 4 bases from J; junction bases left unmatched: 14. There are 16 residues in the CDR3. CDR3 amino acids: CASSITGAARVYEQYF. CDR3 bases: TGTGCCAGCAGTATAACAGGGGCCGCACGGGTATACGAGCAGTACTTC.

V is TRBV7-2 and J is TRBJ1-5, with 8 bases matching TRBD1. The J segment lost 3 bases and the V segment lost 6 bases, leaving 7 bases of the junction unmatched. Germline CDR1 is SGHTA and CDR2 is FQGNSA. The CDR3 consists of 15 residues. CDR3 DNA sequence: TGTGCCAGCAGGCCCGGGACAGGCCCCAATCAGCCCCAGCATTTT. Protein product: CASRPGTGPNQPQHF.

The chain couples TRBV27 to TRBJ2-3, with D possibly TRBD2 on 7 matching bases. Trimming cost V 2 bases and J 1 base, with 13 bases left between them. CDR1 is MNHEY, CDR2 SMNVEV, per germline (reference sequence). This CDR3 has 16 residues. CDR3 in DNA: TGTGCCAGCAGTTTACGGGGGGCTAGCGGCACAGATACGCAGTATTTT. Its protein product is CASSLRGASGTDTQYF.

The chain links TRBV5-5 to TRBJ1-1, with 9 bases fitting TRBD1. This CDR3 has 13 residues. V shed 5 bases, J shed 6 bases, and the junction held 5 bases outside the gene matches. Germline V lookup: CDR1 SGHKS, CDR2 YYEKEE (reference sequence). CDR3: CASSWDRASEAFF. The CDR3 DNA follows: TGTGCCAGCAGTTGGGACAGGGCGTCTGAAGCTTTCTTT.

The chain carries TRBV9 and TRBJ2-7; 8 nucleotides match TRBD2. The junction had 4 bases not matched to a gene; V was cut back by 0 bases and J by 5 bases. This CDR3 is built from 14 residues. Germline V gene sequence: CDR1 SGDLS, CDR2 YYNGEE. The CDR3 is CASSVAAGADEQYF. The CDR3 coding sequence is TGTGCCAGCAGCGTAGCAGCGGGGGCCGACGAGCAGTACTTC. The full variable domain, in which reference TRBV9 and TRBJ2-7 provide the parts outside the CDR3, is DSGVTQTPKHLITATGQRVTLRCSPRSGDLSVYWYQQSLDQGLQFLIQYYNGEERAKGNILERFSAQQFPDLHSELNLSSLELGDSALYFCASSVAAGADEQYFGPGTRLTVT.

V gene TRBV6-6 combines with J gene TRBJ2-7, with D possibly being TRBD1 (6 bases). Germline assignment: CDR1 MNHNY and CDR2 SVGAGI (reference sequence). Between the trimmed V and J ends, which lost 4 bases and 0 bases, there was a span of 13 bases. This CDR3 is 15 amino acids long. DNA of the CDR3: TGTGCCAGCAGTTCTGTTAGGGGGACCTCCTACGAGCAGTACTTC. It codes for CASSSVRGTSYEQYF.

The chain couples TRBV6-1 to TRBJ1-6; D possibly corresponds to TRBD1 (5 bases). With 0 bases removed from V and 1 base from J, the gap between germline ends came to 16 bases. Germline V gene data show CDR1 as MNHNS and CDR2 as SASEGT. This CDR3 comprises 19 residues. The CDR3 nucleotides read TGTGCCAGCAGTGAAGCTATACTGGCGGGGCAGTCCTATAATTCACCCCTCCACTTT. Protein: CASSEAILAGQSYNSPLHF.

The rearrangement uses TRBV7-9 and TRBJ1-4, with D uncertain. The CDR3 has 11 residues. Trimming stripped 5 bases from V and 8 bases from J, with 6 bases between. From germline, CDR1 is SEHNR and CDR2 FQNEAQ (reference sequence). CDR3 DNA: TGTGCCAGCAGCCCGACAGAAAAACTGTTTTTT. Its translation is CASSPTEKLFF.

The CDR3 bases are TGTGCCAGCAGCTTAGCGGGTTCAGGGAATGAGCAGTTCTTC. Its translation: CASSLAGSGNEQFF. The chain recombines TRBV11-1 with TRBJ2-1; the D gene is possibly TRBD1 (5 bases). Between the trimmed V and J ends, which lost 0 bases and 7 bases, there was a span of 10 bases. CDR1 and CDR2 (germline): SGHAT, FQDESV (reference sequence). The length of the CDR3 is 14 residues.

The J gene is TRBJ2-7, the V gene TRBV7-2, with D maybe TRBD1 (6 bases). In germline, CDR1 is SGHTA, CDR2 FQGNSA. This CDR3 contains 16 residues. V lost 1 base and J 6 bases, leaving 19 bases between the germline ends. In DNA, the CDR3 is TGTGCCAGCAGCTTAGAGTCAGGGGTCGAAAGGCTCGAGCAGTACTTC. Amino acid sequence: CASSLESGVERLEQYF. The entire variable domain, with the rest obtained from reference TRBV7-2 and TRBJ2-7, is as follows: GAGVSQSPSNKVTEKGKDVELRCDPISGHTALYWYRQSLGQGLEFLIYFQGNSAPDKSGLPSDRFSAERTGGSVSTLTIQRTQQEDSAVYLCASSLESGVERLEQYFGPGTRLTVT.

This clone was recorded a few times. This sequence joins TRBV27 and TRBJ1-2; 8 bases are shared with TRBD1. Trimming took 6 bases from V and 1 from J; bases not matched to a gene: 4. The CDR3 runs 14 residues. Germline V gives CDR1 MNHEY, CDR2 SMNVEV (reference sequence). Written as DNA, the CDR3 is TGTGCCAGCAGAGGACAGGGACTTAACTATGGCTACACCTTC. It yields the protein CASRGQGLNYGYTF.

The CDR3 loop is CASSLAVVGTGTSSYEQYF. As DNA, the CDR3 is TGTGCCAGCAGCTTAGCGGTTGTGGGGACAGGAACATCGTCCTACGAGCAGTACTTC. The chain is built from TRBV7-9 and TRBJ2-7; 8 nucleotides match TRBD1. Looked up from germline, CDR1 is SEHNR and CDR2 is FQNEAQ (reference sequence). The CDR3 length is 19 residues. V lost 0 bases, J lost 1 base, and 14 bases stayed unmatched.

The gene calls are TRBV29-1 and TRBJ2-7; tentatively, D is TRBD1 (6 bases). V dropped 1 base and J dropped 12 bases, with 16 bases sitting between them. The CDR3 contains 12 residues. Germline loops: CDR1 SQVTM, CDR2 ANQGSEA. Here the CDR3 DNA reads TGCAGCGTTGAAGGCGCCGAAGGACAGATGTACTTC. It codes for CSVEGAEGQMYF.

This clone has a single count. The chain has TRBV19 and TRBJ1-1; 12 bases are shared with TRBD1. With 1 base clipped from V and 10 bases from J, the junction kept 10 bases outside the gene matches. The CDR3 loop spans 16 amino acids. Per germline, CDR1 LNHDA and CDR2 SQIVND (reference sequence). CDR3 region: CASSIAGQGALRRAFF. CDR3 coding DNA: TGTGCCAGTAGTATAGCGGGACAGGGGGCTTTGCGGAGAGCTTTCTTT.

Here the CDR3 DNA reads TGTGCCAGCAGCCACGGAGCGGGTAGTGGGGCCAACGTCCTGACTTTC. Its translation is CASSHGAGSGANVLTF. The chain is built from TRBV4-2 and TRBJ2-6; weak D call: TRBD2 (6 bases). Between the trimmed V and J ends, which lost 3 bases and 3 bases, there was a span of 12 bases. CDR1 LGHNA and CDR2 YNFKEQ come from the germline V gene. The CDR3 is made up of 16 amino acids.

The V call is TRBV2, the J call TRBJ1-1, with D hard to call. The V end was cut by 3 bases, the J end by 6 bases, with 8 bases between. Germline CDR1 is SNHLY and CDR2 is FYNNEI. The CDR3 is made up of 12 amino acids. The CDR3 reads CASSDSVSEAFF. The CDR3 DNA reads TGTGCCAGCAGTGACTCTGTCTCTGAAGCTTTCTTT.